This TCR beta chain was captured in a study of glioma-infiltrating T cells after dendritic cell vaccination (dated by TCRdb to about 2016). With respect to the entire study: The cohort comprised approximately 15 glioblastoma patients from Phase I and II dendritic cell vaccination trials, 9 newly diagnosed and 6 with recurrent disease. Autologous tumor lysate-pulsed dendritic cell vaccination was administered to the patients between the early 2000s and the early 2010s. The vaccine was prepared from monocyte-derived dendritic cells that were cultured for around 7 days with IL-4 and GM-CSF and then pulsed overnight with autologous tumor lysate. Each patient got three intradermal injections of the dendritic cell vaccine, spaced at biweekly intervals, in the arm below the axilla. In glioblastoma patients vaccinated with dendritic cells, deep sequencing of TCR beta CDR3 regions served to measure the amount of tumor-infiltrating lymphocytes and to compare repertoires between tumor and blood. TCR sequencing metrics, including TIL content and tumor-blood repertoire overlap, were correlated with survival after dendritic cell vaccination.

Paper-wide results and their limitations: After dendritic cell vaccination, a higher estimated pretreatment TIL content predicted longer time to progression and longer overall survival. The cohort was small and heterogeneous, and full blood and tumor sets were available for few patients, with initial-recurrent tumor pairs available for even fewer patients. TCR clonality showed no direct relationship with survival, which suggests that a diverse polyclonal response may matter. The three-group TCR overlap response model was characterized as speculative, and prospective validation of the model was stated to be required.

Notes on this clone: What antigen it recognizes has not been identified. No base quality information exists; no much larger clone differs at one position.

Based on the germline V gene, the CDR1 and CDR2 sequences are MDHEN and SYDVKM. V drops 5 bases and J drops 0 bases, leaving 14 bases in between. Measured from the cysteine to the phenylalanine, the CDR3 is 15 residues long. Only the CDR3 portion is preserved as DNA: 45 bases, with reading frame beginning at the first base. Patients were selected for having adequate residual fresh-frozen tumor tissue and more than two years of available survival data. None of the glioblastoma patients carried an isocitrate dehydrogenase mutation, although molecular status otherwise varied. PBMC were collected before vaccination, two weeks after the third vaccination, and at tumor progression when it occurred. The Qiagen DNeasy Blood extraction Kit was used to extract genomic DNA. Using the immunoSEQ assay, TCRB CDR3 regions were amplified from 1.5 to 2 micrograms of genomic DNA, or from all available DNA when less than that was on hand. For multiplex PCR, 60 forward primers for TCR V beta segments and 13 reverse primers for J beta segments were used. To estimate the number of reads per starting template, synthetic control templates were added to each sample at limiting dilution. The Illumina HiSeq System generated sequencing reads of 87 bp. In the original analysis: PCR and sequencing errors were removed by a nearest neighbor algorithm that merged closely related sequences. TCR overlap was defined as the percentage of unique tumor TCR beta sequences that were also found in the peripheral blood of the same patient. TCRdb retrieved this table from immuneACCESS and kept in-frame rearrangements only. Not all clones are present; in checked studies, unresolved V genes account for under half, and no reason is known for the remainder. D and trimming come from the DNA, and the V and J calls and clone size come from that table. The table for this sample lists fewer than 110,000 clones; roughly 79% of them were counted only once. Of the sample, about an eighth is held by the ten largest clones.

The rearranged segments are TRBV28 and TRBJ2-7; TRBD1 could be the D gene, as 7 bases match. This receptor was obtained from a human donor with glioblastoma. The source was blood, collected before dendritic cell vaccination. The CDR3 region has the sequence CASSTGGQYSYEQYF. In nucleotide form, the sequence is TGTGCCAGCAGTACCGGGGGACAGTACTCCTACGAGCAGTACTTC.